The 21 T cell receptor beta chains in this list originate from one sample, sequenced in a study of blood T cell repertoires in COVID-19. Method: immunoSEQ multiplex PCR; TCRdb's copy keeps in-frame clones and lacks some. The data contain some 110,000 clones, 60% to 80% of them singletons. Sequencing input: peripheral blood. All receptors derive from a human donor with acute or convalescent COVID-19. The donor label of this sample is uncertain.

The rearrangement joins TRBV9 to TRBJ2-3; TRBD2 agrees at 13 bases. J lost 6 bases, V lost 4 bases, and 8 bases had no gene match. The CDR3 runs 16 residues. Germline V gene lookup returns CDR1 SGDLS and CDR2 YYNGEE. This CDR3 reads CASSPQLAGGLDTQYF. CDR3 bases: TGTGCCAGCAGCCCGCAACTAGCGGGGGGGCTGGATACGCAGTATTTT.

This clone has just one count. V is TRBV25-1 and J is TRBJ1-1; 9 bases line up with TRBD1. This CDR3 region has 12 residues. The V segment lost 3 bases and the J segment 12 bases; nucleotides outside the gene matches: 5. The V gene's germline CDR1 is MGHDK and CDR2 SYGVNS. The CDR3 nucleotides are TGTGCCAGCAGTGAGCCGGGACAGGGAACTTTCTTT. Translated, it gives CASSEPGQGTFF.

In DNA form, the CDR3 reads TGTGCCAGCAGCTCGGGTAGCGGGGGCCTAGGGTACAATGAGCAGTTCTTC. Its translation: CASSSGSGGLGYNEQFF. This chain links TRBV7-2 with TRBJ2-1, with 9 nucleotides matching TRBD2. The CDR3 has 17 amino acids. V was clipped by 4 bases and J by 4 bases; unmatched bases: 11. Germline V CDR1 and CDR2: SGHTA, FQGNSA.

The chain is built from TRBV5-1 and TRBJ1-6; D possibly corresponds to TRBD1 (6 bases). Germline V gives CDR1 SGHRS, CDR2 YFSETQ. The V and J ends lost 3 bases and 7 bases respectively, with 11 bases between them. The CDR3 has 14 amino acids. This CDR3 reads CASSWGGSNSPLHF. The CDR3 DNA reads as TGCGCCAGCAGCTGGGGGGGCTCGAATTCACCCCTCCACTTT.

The CDR3 sequence: CASSLGRAASGGLDEQFF. DNA of the CDR3: TGCGCCAGCAGCTTGGGTCGCGCGGCTAGCGGGGGGTTGGATGAGCAGTTCTTC. The V call is TRBV5-1, the J call TRBJ2-1, with TRBD2 identical over 11 bases. In germline, CDR1 is SGHRS, CDR2 YFSETQ. The CDR3 runs 18 residues. V gave up 0 bases and J gave up 8 bases; unmatched junction bases: 13.

Here the CDR3 DNA reads TGTGCCAGTAGTATAGGACAGGCAGCTGGCTACACCTTC. This sequence encodes CASSIGQAAGYTF. The chain combines TRBV19 with TRBJ1-2; tentatively, D is TRBD1 (6 bases). Germline CDR1 is LNHDA and CDR2 is SQIVND (reference sequence). Deletions cut 1 base from V and 7 bases from J, with 10 bases between. The CDR3 has 13 residues.

The chain has TRBV12-3 or TRBV12-4 and TRBJ2-7, with TRBD1 as a possible D gene (6 bases). This CDR3 has 13 amino acids. Trimming took off 5 bases at V and 4 bases at J, with 12 bases between the two ends. In nucleotides, the CDR3 is TGTGCCAGCAGTATGATACAGGGTTACGAGCAGTACTTC. Its protein product is CASSMIQGYEQYF.

The chain employs TRBV4-1 and TRBJ2-7; the match to TRBD2 covers 10 bases. J lost 6 bases, V lost 6 bases, and 8 bases had no gene match. CDR1 MGHRA and CDR2 YSYEKL come from the germline V gene. The CDR3 is 14 residues long. CDR3 in amino acids: CASSRDLAGGEQYV. The DNA for the CDR3 is TGCGCCAGCAGTCGAGATTTAGCGGGGGGCGAGCAGTACGTC.

This clone has more than one count but fewer than ten. The chain is built from TRBV7-9 and TRBJ1-1, with 9 positions matching TRBD1. The V segment lost 5 bases and the J segment 3 bases; nucleotides outside the gene matches: 7. CDR3 length: 15 residues. Germline V gene lookup returns CDR1 SEHNR and CDR2 FQNEAQ (reference sequence). Here the CDR3 DNA reads TGTGCCAGCAGCGTAATGGGACAGGGATACACTGAAGCTTTCTTT. Residues: CASSVMGQGYTEAFF. The full variable domain, completed using reference TRBV7-9 and TRBJ1-1, is DTGVSQNPRHKITKRGQNVTFRCDPISEHNRLYWYRQTLGQGPEFLTYFQNEAQLEKSRLLSDRFSAERPKGSFSTLEIQRTEQGDSAMYLCASSVMGQGYTEAFFGQGTRLTVV.

This chain connects TRBV30 to TRBJ1-6; D might be TRBD1 (6 bases). The CDR3 loop spans 14 amino acids. Trimming removed 3 bases from V and 7 bases from J, with 13 bases in between. Germline V gene lookup returns CDR1 GTSNPN and CDR2 SVGIG (reference sequence). CDR3 DNA: TGTGCCTGGAGGGCTGGGGGCGCAAATTCACCCCTCCACTTT. Translated, it gives CAWRAGGANSPLHF. The complete variable domain, with remaining parts taken from reference TRBV30 and TRBJ1-6, reads SQTIHQWPATLVQPVGSPLSLECTVEGTSNPNLYWYRQAAGRGLQLLFYSVGIGQISSEVPQNLSASRPQDRQFILSSKKLLLSDSGFYLCAWRAGGANSPLHFGNGTRLTVT.

This clone was seen a few times. This chain links TRBV7-9 with TRBJ1-3, with a tentative D call TRBD1 (6 bases). The CDR3 loop spans 17 amino acids. V was shortened by 1 base and J by 0 bases, with 13 bases between the two germline ends. Per germline, CDR1 SEHNR and CDR2 FQNEAQ (reference sequence). The CDR3 reads CASSLEAGDISGNTIYF. CDR3 DNA sequence: TGTGCCAGCAGCTTAGAGGCAGGGGACATCTCTGGAAACACCATATATTTT.

The chain has TRBV12-3 or TRBV12-4 and TRBJ1-1, with a tentative D call TRBD1 (6 bases). The V gene lost 6 bases and the J gene lost 7 bases, with 15 bases spanning the gap. CDR3 length: 13 residues. CDR3 DNA sequence: TGTGCCAGCAGGATCAACAGGGATGATGAAGCTTTCTTT. This translates into CASRINRDDEAFF.

This chain links TRBV5-4 with TRBJ1-2; 8 nucleotides line up with TRBD1. This CDR3 has 15 residues. Trimming removed 3 bases from V and 3 bases from J; junction bases left unmatched: 7. The germline gives CDR1 SGHNT, CDR2 YYREEE (reference sequence). The CDR3 DNA is TGTGCCAGCAGCTCGGGACCGGGACAGGACTATGGCTACACCTTC. This gives the protein CASSSGPGQDYGYTF. Looking up the rest from reference TRBV5-4 and TRBJ1-2 gives the full variable domain: ETGVTQSPTHLIKTRGQQVTLRCSSQSGHNTVSWYQQALGQGPQFIFQYYREEENGRGNFPPRFSGLQFPNYSSELNVNALELDDSALYLCASSSGPGQDYGYTFGSGTRLTVV.

The CDR3 nucleotides read TGTGCCACCAGTGACTCTACTAGCGGGGAATTGACCGGGGAGCTGTTTTTT. Protein sequence: CATSDSTSGELTGELFF. The rearrangement joins TRBV24-1 to TRBJ2-2, with TRBD2 matching over 10 bases. The CDR3 runs to 17 residues. CDR1 KGHDR and CDR2 SFDVKD come from the germline V gene. The ends lost 4 bases at V and 5 bases at J; junction bases unmatched: 9.

The CDR3 protein is CAISAGSGSTDTQYF. The CDR3 DNA is TGTGCCATCAGTGCAGGTAGCGGCAGCACAGATACGCAGTATTTT. The chain links TRBV10-3 to TRBJ2-3; D may be TRBD2 (6 bases). Trimming shortened V by 4 bases and J by 0 bases, and 11 bases separated the two germline ends. CDR1 and CDR2 (germline): ENHRY, SYGVKD. The CDR3 extends over 15 amino acids.

This chain uses TRBV15 with TRBJ1-1; tentative D call: TRBD1 (6 bases). CDR3 length: 13 amino acids. Looked up from germline, CDR1 is LNHNV and CDR2 is YYDKDF (reference sequence). The V gene lost 3 bases and the J gene lost 7 bases, with 12 bases spanning the gap. CDR3 protein: CATSSDDRIEAFF. The DNA of the CDR3 is TGTGCCACCAGCAGTGACGACAGGATTGAAGCTTTCTTT.

V and J are TRBV7-8 and TRBJ2-2, with 9 bases identical to TRBD2. Germline CDR1 is SGHVS and CDR2 is FQNEAQ. Trimming took 2 bases from V and 5 from J; bases not matched to a gene: 9. The CDR3 contains 17 residues. Here the CDR3 DNA reads TGTGCCAGCAGCTTACTCTTAGCGGGGGTGACGACCGGGGAGCTGTTTTTT. Translation gives CASSLLLAGVTTGELFF.

The V and J genes are TRBV7-9 and TRBJ2-7; 7 bases line up with TRBD1. Germline V lookup: CDR1 SEHNR, CDR2 FQNEAQ (reference sequence). The CDR3 extends over 14 amino acids. With 5 bases clipped from V and 3 bases from J, the junction kept 7 bases outside the gene matches. The CDR3: CASSRWDSNYEQYF. The CDR3 DNA sequence: TGTGCCAGCAGCCGTTGGGACAGCAACTACGAGCAGTACTTC.

V and J are TRBV9 and TRBJ1-2; D is perhaps TRBD1 (5 bases). The V end lost 3 bases, the J end lost 10 bases, and 22 bases lay between the germline ends. The CDR3 sequence is 15 residues long. Germline V lookup: CDR1 SGDLS, CDR2 YYNGEE. In nucleotides, the CDR3 is TGTGCCAGCAGCGCGACAGTAGGAGGGTCGTCGTCCTACACCTTC. This gives the protein CASSATVGGSSSYTF.

The gene calls are TRBV13 and TRBJ1-1; TRBD1 agrees at 10 bases. Germline CDR1 PRHDT, CDR2 FYEKMQ (reference sequence). The CDR3 extends over 18 amino acids. V shed 5 bases and J 1 base; nucleotides not matched to a gene: 13. In DNA, the CDR3 is TGTGCCAGCAGCCGCCGCCGGGACAGGGGTTGGGGGAACACTGAAGCTTTCTTT. The encoded protein is CASSRRRDRGWGNTEAFF.

The gene calls are TRBV19 and TRBJ1-2, with D hard to call. V lost 3 bases and J lost 10, with 12 bases in between. The CDR3 runs 12 residues. Germline CDR1 is LNHDA and CDR2 is SQIVND (reference sequence). This CDR3 reads CASSIPPSSYTF. In DNA form, the CDR3 reads TGTGCCAGTAGTATCCCTCCTTCTTCCTACACCTTC. Full variable domain (rest looked up from reference TRBV19 and TRBJ1-2): DGGITQSPKYLFRKEGQNVTLSCEQNLNHDAMYWYRQDPGQGLRLIYYSQIVNDFQKGDIAEGYSVSREKKESFPLTVTSAQKNPTAFYLCASSIPPSSYTFGSGTRLTVV.